This T cell receptor (beta chain) was found in a study of siplizumab effects on memory and regulatory T cells. Germline V gene lookup returns CDR1 SGHNT and CDR2 YENEEA. Trimming cost V 1 base and J 4 bases; bases outside gene matches: 6. CDR3 length equals 16 residues. Only in-frame clones appear in the TCRdb table, and some are missing; sequencing was by immunoSEQ multiplex PCR. Of about 120,000 clones in the sample, around 94% were seen once. Sequencing was performed on non-Treg CD4+ T cells sorted from blood. The chain is built from TRBV11-3 and TRBJ2-1, with 8 nucleotides matching TRBD2. This clonotype was obtained from a human donor in good health. CDR3 loop: CASSLGGSGMYNEQFF. Here the CDR3 DNA reads TGTGCCAGCAGCTTAGGCGGTAGCGGGATGTACAATGAGCAGTTCTTC.